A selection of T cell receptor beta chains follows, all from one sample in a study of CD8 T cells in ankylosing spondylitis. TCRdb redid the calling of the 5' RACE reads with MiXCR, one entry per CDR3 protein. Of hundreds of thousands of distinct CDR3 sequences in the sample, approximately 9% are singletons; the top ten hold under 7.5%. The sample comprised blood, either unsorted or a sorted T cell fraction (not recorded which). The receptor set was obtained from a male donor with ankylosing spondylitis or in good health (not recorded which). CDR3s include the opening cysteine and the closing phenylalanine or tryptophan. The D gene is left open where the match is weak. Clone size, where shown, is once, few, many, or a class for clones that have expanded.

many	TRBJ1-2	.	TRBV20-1	TGCAGTGCTAGCCCCCTGACGACAGAAGACTATGGCTACACCTTC	CSASPLTTEDYGYTF
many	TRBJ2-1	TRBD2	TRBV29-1	TGCAGCGTTTACCTACTAGCGAGCTCCTACAATGAGCAGTTCTTC	CSVYLLASSYNEQFF
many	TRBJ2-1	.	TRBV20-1	TGCAGTGCTCCGGGCCGCCTGGAAGTTGATGAGCAGTTCTTC	CSAPGRLEVDEQFF
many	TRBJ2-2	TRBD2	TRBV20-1	TGCAGTGCTAGAGGGACTAGCGGGAGACTTCTCACCGGGGAGCTGTTTTTT	CSARGTSGRLLTGELFF
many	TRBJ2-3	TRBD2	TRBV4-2	TGTGCCAGCAGCCAGGGACTAGCGGATACGCAGTATTTT	CASSQGLADTQYF
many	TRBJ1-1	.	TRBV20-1	TGCAGTGCCCGGAGGGGGAGCAGCACTGAAGCTTTCTTT	CSARRGSSTEAFF
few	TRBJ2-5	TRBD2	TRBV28	TGTGCCAGTCAGTTTATAAGGCTAGCGGACTACGTGGGCCAAGAGACCCAGTACTTC	CASQFIRLADYVGQETQYF
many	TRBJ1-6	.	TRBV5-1	TGCGCCAGCAGCCTCCTCGGTCCAGTCGGCAATTCACCCCTCCACTTT	CASSLLGPVGNSPLHF
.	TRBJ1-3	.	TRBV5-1	TGCGCCAGGGTGGACAGCTCTGGAAACACCATATATTTT	CARVDSSGNTIYF
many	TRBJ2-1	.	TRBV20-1	TGCAGTGCTAGAGATGGTTCCCGGGGGGCTTACAATGAGCAGTTCTTC	CSARDGSRGAYNEQFF
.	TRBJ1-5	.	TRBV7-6	TGTGCCAGCAGCTTAGGACAGAGGGGGAATCAGCCCCAGCATTTT	CASSLGQRGNQPQHF
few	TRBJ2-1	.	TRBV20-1	TGCAGTGCTAGAGGGAGCGGTACCTACAATGAGCAGTTCTTC	CSARGSGTYNEQFF
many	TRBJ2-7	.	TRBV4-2	TGTGCCAGCAGCCAGCGAGATAGCGGCCTAACGTCCTACGAGCAGTACTTC	CASSQRDSGLTSYEQYF
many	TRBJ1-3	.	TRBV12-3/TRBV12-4	TGTGCCAGCAGAATAGATAGCGGGAGGCTCTTTGGAAACACCATATATTTT	CASRIDSGRLFGNTIYF